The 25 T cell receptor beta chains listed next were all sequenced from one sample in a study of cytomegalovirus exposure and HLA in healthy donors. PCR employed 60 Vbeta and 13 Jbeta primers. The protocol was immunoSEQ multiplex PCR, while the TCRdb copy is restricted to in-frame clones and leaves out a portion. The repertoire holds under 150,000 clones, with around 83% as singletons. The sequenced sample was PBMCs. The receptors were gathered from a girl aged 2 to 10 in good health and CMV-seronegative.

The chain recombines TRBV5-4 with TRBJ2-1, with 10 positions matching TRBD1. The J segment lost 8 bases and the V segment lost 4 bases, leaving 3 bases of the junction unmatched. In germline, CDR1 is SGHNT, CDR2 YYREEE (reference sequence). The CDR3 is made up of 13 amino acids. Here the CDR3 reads CASSGTGVDEQFF. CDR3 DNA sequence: TGTGCCAGCAGCGGGACAGGGGTGGATGAGCAGTTCTTC.

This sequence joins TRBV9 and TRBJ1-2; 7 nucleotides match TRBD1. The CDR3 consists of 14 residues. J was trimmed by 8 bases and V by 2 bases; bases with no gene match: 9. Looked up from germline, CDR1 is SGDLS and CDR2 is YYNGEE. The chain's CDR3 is CASSVTGSSDGYTF. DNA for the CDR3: TGTGCCAGCAGCGTGACAGGGAGCTCGGACGGCTACACCTTC.

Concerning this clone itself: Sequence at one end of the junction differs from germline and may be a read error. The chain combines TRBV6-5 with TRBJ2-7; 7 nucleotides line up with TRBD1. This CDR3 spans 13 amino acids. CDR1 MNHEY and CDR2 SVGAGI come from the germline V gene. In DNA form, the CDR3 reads TGTGCCAGCACGAGGGGGCCCTCCTACAAGCAGTACTTC. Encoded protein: CASTRGPSYKQYF.

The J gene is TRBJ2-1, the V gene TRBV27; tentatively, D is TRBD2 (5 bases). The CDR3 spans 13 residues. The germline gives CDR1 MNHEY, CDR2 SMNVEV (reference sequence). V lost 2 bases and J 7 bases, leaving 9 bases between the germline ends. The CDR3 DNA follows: TGTGCCAGCAGTTTACCTCCGGGAAATGAGCAGTTCTTC. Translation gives CASSLPPGNEQFF.

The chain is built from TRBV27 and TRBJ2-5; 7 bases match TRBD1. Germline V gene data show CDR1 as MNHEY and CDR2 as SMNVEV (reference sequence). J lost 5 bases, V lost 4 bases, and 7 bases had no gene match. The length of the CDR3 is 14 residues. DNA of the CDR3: TGTGCCAGCAGTTCCCCAGACAGGGCGGAGACCCAGTACTTC. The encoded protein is CASSSPDRAETQYF.

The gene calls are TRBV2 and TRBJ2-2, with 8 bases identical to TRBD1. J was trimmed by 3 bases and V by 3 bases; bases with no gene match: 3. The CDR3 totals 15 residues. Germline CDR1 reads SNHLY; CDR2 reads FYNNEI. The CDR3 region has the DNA TGTGCCAGCAGTGACAGGGGGCTGGACACCGGGGAGCTGTTTTTT. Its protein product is CASSDRGLDTGELFF.

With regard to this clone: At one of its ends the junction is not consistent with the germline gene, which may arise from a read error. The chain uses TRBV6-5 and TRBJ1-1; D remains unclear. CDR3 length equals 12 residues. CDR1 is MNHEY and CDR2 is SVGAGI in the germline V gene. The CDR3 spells CASISENTKAFF. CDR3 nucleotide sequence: TGTGCCAGCATAAGCGAGAACACTAAAGCTTTCTTT.

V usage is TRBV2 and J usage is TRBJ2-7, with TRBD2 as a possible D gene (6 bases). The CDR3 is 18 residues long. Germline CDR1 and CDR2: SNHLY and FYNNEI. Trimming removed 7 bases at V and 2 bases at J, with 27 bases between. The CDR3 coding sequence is TGTGCCAGCACCCGGCGTGGGGGAGGAGGAATCAAACCCTACGAGCAGTACTTC. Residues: CASTRRGGGGIKPYEQYF.

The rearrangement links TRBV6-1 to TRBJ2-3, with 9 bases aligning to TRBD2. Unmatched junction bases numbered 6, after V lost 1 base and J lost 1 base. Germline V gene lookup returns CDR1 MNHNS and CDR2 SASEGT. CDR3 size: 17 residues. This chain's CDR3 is CASSEVGASGGTDTQYF. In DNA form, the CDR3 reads TGTGCCAGCAGTGAAGTTGGGGCTAGCGGGGGCACAGATACGCAGTATTTT.

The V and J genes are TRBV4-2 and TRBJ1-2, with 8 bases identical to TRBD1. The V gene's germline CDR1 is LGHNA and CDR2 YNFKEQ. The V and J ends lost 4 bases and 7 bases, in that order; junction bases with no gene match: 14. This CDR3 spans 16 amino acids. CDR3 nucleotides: TGTGCCAGCAGCCGAGCGGGACAGGAGAACTTTGTTGGCTACACCTTC. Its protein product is CASSRAGQENFVGYTF.

The CDR3 DNA follows: TGTGCCAGCAGTTACTATCAGGGTGGCTATGGCTACACCTTC. Encoded protein: CASSYYQGGYGYTF. The rearrangement links TRBV6-5 to TRBJ1-2, with D tentatively TRBD1 (5 bases). Germline V gene sequence: CDR1 MNHEY, CDR2 SVGAGI. Deletions cut 1 base from V and 4 bases from J, with 10 bases between. The CDR3 extends over 14 amino acids.

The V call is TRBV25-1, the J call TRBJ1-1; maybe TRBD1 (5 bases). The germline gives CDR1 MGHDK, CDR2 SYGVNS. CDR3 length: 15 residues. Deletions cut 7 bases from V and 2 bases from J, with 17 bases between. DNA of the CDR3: TGTGCCAGCACCGCCTATACAGGAGTCAACACTGAAGCTTTCTTT. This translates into CASTAYTGVNTEAFF.

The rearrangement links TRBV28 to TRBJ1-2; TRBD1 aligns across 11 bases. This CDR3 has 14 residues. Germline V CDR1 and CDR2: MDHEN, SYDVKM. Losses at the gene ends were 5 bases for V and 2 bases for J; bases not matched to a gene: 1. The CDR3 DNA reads TGTGCCAGCAGTGGGACAGGGGGAAACTATGGCTACACCTTC. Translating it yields CASSGTGGNYGYTF.

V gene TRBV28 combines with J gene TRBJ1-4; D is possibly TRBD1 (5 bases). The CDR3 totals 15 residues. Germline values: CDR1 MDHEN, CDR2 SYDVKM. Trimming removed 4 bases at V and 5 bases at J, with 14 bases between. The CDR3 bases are TGTGCCAGCAGTTCGGGAGACAGCTTGAATGAAAAACTGTTTTTT. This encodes CASSSGDSLNEKLFF.

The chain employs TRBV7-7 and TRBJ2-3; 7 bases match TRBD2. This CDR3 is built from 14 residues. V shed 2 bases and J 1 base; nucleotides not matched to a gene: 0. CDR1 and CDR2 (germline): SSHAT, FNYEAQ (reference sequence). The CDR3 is CASSLTSGTDTQYF. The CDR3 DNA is TGTGCCAGCAGCTTAACTAGCGGCACAGATACGCAGTATTTT.

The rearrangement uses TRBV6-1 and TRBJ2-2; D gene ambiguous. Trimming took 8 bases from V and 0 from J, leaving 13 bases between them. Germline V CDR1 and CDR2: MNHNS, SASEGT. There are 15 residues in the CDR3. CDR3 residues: CASVGPGSNTGELFF. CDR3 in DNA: TGTGCCAGCGTAGGCCCCGGGTCGAACACCGGGGAGCTGTTTTTT.

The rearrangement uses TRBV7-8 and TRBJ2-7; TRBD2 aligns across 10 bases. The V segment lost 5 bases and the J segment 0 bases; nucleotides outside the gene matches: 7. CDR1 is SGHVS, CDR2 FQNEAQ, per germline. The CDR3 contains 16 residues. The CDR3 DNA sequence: TGTGCCAGCAGCCTAGGGACTAGCGTCTACTCCTACGAGCAGTACTTC. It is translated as CASSLGTSVYSYEQYF.

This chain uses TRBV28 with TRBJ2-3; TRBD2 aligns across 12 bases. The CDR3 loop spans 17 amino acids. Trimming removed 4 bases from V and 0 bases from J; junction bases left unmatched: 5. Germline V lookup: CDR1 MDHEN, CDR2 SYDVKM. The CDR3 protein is CASSSRTSGASTDTQYF. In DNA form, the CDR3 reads TGTGCCAGCAGTTCTCGGACTAGCGGGGCTAGCACAGATACGCAGTATTTT.

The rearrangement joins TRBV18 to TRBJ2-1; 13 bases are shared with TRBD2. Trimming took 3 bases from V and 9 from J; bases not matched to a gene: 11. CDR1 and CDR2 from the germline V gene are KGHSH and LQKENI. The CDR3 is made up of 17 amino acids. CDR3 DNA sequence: TGTGCCAGCTCACCCCCGGGACTAGCGGGATCGTTTGGTGAGCAGTTCTTC. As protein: CASSPPGLAGSFGEQFF.

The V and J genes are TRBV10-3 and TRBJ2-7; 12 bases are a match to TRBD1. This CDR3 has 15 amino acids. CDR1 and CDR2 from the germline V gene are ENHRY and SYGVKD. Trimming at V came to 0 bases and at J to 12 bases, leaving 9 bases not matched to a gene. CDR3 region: CAISESGTGGARWYF. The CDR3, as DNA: TGTGCCATCAGTGAGTCTGGGACAGGGGGCGCGAGGTGGTACTTC.

CDR3 bases: TGTGCCTGGGGACAGGGGGCAGATGAGACCCAGTACTTC. It yields the protein CAWGQGADETQYF. The chain couples TRBV30 to TRBJ2-5, with 11 bases identical to TRBD1. V shed 5 bases, J shed 5 bases, and the junction held 4 bases outside the gene matches. CDR3 length: 13 amino acids. Germline V gene lookup returns CDR1 GTSNPN and CDR2 SVGIG (reference sequence).

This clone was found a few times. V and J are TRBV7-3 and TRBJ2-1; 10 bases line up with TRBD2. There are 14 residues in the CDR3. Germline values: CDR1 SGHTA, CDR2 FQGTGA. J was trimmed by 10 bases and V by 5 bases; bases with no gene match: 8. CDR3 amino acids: CASSPNTGLAEQFF. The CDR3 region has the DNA TGTGCCAGCAGCCCGAATACGGGACTAGCGGAGCAGTTCTTC.

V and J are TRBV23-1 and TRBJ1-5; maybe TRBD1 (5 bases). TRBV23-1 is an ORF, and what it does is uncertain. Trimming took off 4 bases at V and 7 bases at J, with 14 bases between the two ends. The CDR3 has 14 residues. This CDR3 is CASSRRGFEQPQHF. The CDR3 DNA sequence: TGCGCCAGCAGTCGTAGGGGATTTGAACAGCCCCAGCATTTT.

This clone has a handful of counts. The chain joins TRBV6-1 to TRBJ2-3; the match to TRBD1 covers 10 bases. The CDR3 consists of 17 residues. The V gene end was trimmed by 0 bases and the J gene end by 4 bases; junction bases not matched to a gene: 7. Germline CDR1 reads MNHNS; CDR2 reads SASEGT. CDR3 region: CASSEAPGQGPSDTQYF. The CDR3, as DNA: TGTGCCAGCAGTGAAGCCCCGGGACAGGGGCCTTCAGATACGCAGTATTTT.

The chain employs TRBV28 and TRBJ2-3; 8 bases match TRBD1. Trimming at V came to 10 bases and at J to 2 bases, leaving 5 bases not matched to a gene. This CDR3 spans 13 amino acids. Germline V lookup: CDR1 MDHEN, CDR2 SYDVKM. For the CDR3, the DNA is TGTGCCACCAGGGACAGGCCCACAGATACGCAGTATTTT. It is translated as CATRDRPTDTQYF.